The 4 T cell receptor beta chains below come from one sample, sequenced in a study of CD8 T cells in ankylosing spondylitis. General observations from the study: One TCR beta motif, made up of roughly eight highly homologous variants, appeared characteristic of ankylosing spondylitis blood.

Antigens for these TCRs are unknown. TCRdb used MiXCR to reprocess the 5' RACE reads, holding one entry per CDR3 protein. Of hundreds of thousands of distinct CDR3 sequences listed, about 25% are singletons. The sample consisted of blood, either unsorted or a sorted T cell fraction (not recorded which). The receptors were gathered from a male donor with ankylosing spondylitis.

A few counts support this clonotype. The V gene is TRBV20-1, the J gene TRBJ1-5; tentative D call: TRBD1 (6 bases). Germline lookup yields CDR1 DFQATT and CDR2 SNEGSKA (reference sequence). CDR3 size: 12 residues. Trimming removed 5 bases from V and 7 bases from J, with 12 bases in between. The CDR3 sequence: CSALGGRQPQHF. The CDR3 DNA reads as TGCAGTGCTTTGGGGGGGCGGCAGCCCCAGCATTTT.

The V gene is TRBV7-9, the J gene TRBJ1-1; D is possibly TRBD1 (5 bases). Germline CDR1 is SEHNR and CDR2 is FQNEAQ (reference sequence). The CDR3 spans 13 residues. Deletions cut 3 bases from V and 10 bases from J, with 15 bases between. This chain's CDR3 is CASSFSQVEGAFF. CDR3 bases: TGTGCCAGCAGCTTCTCACAGGTCGAGGGAGCTTTCTTT. Filled out from reference TRBV7-9 and TRBJ1-1, the complete variable domain reads DTGVSQNPRHKITKRGQNVTFRCDPISEHNRLYWYRQTLGQGPEFLTYFQNEAQLEKSRLLSDRFSAERPKGSFSTLEIQRTEQGDSAMYLCASSFSQVEGAFFGQGTRLTVV.

The rearrangement links TRBV20-1 to TRBJ1-3; weak D call: TRBD1 (6 bases). Trimming cost V 6 bases and J 3 bases, with 15 bases left between them. Germline V gives CDR1 DFQATT, CDR2 SNEGSKA (reference sequence). The CDR3 has 14 amino acids. In nucleotides, the CDR3 is TGCAGTGCCCGGCCGGGGGGCCTTGGAAACACCATATATTTT. This encodes CSARPGGLGNTIYF.

The J gene is TRBJ1-2, the V gene TRBV7-2, with 10 bases lining up with TRBD1. CDR1 and CDR2 (germline): SGHTA, FQGNSA. J lost 5 bases, V lost 4 bases, and 10 bases had no gene match. This CDR3 comprises 16 residues. CDR3 residues: CASSWVQGTGAYGYTF. The DNA of the CDR3 is TGTGCCAGCAGCTGGGTTCAGGGGACAGGGGCATATGGCTACACCTTC.